This T cell receptor beta chain was captured in a study of molecular identifiers for immune sequencing clone quantification. Study-level information: Replicate experiments divided RNA from around 20,000 or 100,000 naive CD8 cells into five parts and sequenced four.

This clonotype was detected ten times or more. Its specificity is unknown. Germline CDR1 reads MNHEY; CDR2 reads SVGAGI. With 6 bases removed from V and 1 base from J, the gap between germline ends came to 13 bases. This CDR3 spans 15 amino acids. Study findings and constraints: Among effectors, clones above 20 RNA copies held over 97% of molecules; among naive cells, under 1%.

Based on a CD8+CD4-CCR7+CD45RA+ profile, naive CD8 T cells were sorted. With listed TCR primers and previously described methods, bulk TCR libraries were prepared. TCRdb recomputed calls from the PCR reads with MiXCR, one row per CDR3 protein. The sample contains about 640,000 distinct CDR3 sequences, around 20% of which appear only once. V gene TRBV6-5 combines with J gene TRBJ1-5; perhaps TRBD1 as D (5 bases). The receptor's source is a human donor in good health. Some libraries in this study had Jurkat cell RNA spiked in. Material for sequencing was naive CD8+ T cells from blood, with Jurkat cell RNA spiked in. The sample's subset: FACS-sorted CD8+CD4-CCR7+CD45RA+ naive T cells. The CDR3 is CASSPGPGSNQPQHF. In DNA, the CDR3 is TGTGCCAGCAGCCCAGGGCCGGGGAGCAATCAGCCCCAGCATTTT.